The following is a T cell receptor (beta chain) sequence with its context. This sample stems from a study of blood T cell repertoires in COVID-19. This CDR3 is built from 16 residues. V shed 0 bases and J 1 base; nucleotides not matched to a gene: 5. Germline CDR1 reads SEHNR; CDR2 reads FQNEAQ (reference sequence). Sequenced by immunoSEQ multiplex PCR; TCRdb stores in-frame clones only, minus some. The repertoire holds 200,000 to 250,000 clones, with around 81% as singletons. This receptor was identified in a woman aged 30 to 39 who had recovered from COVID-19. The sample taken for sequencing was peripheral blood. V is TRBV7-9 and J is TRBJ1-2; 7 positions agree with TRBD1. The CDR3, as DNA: TGTGCCAGCAGCTTAGCGGGGGCAGGGGGTAACTATGGCTACACCTTC. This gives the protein CASSLAGAGGNYGYTF.